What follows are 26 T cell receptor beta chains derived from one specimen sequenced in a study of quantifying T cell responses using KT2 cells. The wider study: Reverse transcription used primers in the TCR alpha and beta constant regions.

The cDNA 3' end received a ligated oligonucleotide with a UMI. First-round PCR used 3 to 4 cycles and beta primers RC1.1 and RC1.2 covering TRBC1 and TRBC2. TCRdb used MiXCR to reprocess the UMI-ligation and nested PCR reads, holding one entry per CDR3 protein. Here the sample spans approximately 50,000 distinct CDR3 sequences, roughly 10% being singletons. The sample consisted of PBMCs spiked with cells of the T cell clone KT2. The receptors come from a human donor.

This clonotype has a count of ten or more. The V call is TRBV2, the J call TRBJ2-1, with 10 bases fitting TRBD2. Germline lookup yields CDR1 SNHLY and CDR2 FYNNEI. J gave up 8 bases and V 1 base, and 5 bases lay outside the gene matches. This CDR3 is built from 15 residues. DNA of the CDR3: TGTGCCAGCAGTGAAGGACTAGCGGGCACACATGAGCAGTTCTTC. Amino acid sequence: CASSEGLAGTHEQFF.

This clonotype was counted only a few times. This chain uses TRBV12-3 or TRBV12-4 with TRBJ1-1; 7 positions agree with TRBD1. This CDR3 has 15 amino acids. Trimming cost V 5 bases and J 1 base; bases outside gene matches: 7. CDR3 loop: CASSPWDSPNTEAFF. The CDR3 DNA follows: TGTGCCAGCAGTCCATGGGACAGTCCGAACACTGAAGCTTTCTTT.

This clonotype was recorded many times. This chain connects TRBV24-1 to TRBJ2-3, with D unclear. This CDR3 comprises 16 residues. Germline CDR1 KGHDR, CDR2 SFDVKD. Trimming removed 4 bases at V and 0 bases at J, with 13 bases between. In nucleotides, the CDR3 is TGTGCCACCAGTGACAGAAGCGATCGGAGCACAGATACGCAGTATTTT. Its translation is CATSDRSDRSTDTQYF.

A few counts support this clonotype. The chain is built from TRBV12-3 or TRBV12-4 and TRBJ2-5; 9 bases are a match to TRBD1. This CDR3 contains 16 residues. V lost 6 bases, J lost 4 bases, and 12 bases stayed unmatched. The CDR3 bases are TGTGCCAGCAGCTACCGACAGGGGGAGAAACCAGAGACCCAGTACTTC. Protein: CASSYRQGEKPETQYF.

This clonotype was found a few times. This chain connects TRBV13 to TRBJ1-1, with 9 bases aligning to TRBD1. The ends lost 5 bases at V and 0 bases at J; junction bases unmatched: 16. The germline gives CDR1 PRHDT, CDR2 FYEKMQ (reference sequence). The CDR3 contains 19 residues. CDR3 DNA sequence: TGTGCCAGCAGCCGCAAATCAGATACAGGGGGCGGCATGAACACTGAAGCTTTCTTT. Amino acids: CASSRKSDTGGGMNTEAFF.

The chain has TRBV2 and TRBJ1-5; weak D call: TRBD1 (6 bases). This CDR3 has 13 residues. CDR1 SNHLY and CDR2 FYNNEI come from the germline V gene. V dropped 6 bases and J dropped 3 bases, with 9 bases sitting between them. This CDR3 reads CASRGTYNQPQHF. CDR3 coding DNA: TGTGCCAGCAGAGGGACATACAATCAGCCCCAGCATTTT.

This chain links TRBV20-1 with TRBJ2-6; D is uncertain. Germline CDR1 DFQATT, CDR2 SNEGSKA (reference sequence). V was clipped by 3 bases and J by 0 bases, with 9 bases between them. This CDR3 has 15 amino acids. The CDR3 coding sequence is TGCAGTGCTAGTAGTCCCCCCTCTGGGGCCAACGTCCTGACTTTC. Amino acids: CSASSPPSGANVLTF.

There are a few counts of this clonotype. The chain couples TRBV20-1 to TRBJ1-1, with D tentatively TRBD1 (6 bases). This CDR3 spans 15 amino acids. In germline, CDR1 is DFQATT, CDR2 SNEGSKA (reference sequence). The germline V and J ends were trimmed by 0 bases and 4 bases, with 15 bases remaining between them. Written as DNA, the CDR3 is TGCAGTGCTAGAGATTTTCGACAGGACGGCACTGAAGCTTTCTTT. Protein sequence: CSARDFRQDGTEAFF.

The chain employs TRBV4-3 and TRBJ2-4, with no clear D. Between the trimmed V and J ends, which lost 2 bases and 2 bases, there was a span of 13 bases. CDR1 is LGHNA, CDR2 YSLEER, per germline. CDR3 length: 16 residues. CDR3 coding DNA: TGCGCCAGCAGCCAACACCGGAGATTAACCAAAAACATTCAGTACTTC. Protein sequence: CASSQHRRLTKNIQYF.

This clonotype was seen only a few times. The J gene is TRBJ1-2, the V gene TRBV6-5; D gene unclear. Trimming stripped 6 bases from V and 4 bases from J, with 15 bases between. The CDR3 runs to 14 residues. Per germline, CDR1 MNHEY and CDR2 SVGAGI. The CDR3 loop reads CASSSRVRGYGYTF. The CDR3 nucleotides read TGTGCCAGCAGCTCAAGAGTCCGGGGCTATGGCTACACCTTC.

CDR3 sequence: CASSLVPGQIYGYTF. CDR3 in DNA: TGTGCCAGCAGTTTAGTGCCGGGGCAGATCTATGGCTACACCTTC. The rearrangement links TRBV12-3 or TRBV12-4 to TRBJ1-2, with D tentatively TRBD1 (5 bases). With 1 base removed from V and 4 bases from J, the gap between germline ends came to 13 bases. CDR3 length: 15 amino acids.

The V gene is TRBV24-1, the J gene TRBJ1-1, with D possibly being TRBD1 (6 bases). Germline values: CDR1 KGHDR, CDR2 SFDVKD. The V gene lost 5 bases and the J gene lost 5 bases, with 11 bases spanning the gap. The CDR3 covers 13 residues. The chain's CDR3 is CATSVPGATEAFF. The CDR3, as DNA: TGTGCCACCAGTGTTCCAGGGGCGACTGAAGCTTTCTTT.

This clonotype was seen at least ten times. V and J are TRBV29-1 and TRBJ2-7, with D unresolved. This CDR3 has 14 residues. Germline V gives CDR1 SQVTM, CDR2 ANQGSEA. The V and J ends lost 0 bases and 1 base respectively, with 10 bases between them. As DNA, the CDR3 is TGCAGCGTTGAAGATTGGCAGGCGTCCTACGAGCAGTACTTC. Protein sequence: CSVEDWQASYEQYF.

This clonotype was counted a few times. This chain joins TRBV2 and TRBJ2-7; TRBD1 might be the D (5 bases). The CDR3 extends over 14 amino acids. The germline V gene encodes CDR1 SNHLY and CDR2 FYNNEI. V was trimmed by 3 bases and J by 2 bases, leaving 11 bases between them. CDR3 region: CASSEVRAPYEQYF. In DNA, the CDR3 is TGTGCCAGCAGTGAGGTCAGGGCCCCCTACGAGCAGTACTTC. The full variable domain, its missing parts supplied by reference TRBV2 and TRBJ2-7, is EPEVTQTPSHQVTQMGQEVILRCVPISNHLYFYWYRQILGQKVEFLVSFYNNEISEKSEIFDDQFSVERPDGSNFTLKIRSTKLEDSAMYFCASSEVRAPYEQYFGPGTRLTVT.

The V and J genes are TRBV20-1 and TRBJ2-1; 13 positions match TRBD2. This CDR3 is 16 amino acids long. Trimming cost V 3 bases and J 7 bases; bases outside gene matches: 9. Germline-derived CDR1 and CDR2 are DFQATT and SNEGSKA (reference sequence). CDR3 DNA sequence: TGCAGTGCTAGGGCCCGATGGACTAGCGGGAGAAATGAGCAGTTCTTC. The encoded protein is CSARARWTSGRNEQFF.

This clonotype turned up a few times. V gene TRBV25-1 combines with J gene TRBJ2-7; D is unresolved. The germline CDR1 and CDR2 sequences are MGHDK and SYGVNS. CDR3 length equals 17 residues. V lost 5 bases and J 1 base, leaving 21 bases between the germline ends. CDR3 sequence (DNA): TGTGCCAGCAGTCCCTTAACCTATAACGCTTTATCCTACGAGCAGTACTTC. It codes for CASSPLTYNALSYEQYF.

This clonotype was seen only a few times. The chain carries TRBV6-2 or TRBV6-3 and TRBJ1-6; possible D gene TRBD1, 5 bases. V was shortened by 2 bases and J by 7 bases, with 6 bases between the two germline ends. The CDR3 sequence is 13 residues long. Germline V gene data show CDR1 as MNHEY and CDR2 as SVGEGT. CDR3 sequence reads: CASSYRDNSPLHF. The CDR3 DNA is TGTGCCAGCAGTTACCGGGACAATTCACCCCTCCACTTT.

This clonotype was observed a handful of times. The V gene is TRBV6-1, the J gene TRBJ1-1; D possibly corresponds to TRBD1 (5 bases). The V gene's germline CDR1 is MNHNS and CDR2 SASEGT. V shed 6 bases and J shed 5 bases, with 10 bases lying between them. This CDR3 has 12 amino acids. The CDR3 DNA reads TGTGCCAGCAGGGGGGGGTGGACTGAAGCTTTCTTT. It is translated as CASRGGWTEAFF.

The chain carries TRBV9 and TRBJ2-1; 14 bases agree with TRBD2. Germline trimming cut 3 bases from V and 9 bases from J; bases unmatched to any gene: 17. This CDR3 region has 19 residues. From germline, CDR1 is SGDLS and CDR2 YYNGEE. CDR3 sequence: CASSAGPARLAGGPVEQFF. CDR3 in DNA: TGTGCCAGCAGCGCAGGCCCGGCCAGACTAGCGGGGGGGCCGGTTGAGCAGTTCTTC.

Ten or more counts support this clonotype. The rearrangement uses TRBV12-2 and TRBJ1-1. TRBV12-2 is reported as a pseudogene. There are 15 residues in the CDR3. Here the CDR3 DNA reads TGTGCAAGTCGCTTATGTCGGCAGGGTGGGACTGAAGCTTTCTTT. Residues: CASRLCRQGGTEAFF.

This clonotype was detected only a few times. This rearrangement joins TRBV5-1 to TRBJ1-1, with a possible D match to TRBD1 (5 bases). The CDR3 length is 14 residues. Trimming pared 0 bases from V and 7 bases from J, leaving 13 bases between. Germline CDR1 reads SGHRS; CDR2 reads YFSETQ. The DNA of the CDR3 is TGCGCCAGCAGCTTGGCGACAGCGAACGATGAAGCTTTCTTT. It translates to CASSLATANDEAFF.

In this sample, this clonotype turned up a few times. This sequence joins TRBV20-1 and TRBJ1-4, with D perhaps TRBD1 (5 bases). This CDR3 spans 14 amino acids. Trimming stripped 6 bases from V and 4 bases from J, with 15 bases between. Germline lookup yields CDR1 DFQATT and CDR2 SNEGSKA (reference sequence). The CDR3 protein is CSADRGTLNEKLFF. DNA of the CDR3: TGCAGTGCCGACCGAGGGACCCTTAATGAAAAACTGTTTTTT.

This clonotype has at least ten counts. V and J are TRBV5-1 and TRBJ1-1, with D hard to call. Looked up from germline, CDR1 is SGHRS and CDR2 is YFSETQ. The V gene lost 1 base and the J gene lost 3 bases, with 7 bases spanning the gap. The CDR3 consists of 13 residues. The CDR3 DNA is TGCGCCAGCAGCTTGTACCAGGACACTGAAGCTTTCTTT. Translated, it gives CASSLYQDTEAFF.

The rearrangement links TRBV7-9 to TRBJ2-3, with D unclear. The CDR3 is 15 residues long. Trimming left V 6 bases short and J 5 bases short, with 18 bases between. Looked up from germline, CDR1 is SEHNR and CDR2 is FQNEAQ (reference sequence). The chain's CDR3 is CASRGLINREDTQYF. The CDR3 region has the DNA TGTGCCAGCAGGGGGTTAATCAACAGAGAAGATACGCAGTATTTT.

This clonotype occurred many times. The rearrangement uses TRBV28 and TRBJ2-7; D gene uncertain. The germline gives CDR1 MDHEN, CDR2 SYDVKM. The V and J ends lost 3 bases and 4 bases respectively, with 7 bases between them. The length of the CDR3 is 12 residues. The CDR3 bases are TGTGCCAGCAGTTTTTCTTGGTACGAGCAGTACTTC. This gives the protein CASSFSWYEQYF.

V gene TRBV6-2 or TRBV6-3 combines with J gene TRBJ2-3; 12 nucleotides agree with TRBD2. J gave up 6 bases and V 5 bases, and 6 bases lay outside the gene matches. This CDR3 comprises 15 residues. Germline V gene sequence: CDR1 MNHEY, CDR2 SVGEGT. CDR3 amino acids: CASSRLAGAVDTQYF. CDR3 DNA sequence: TGTGCCAGCAGTAGACTAGCGGGGGCGGTGGATACGCAGTATTTT.